What follows is one TCR beta chain and its context. Germline V lookup: CDR1 MDHEN, CDR2 SYDVKM. V dropped 6 bases and J dropped 3 bases, with 11 bases sitting between them. This CDR3 has 13 amino acids. This entry is derived from a study of shared clonotypes between healthy human individuals. Methods used by the authors: Quality scores were absent from the junction-only immunoSEQ sequences, so filtering differed. Data came from immunoSEQ multiplex PCR; TCRdb stores just in-frame clones and leaves some out. V and J calls and clone size are as listed in that table; D and trimming were resolved from the DNA. Of about half a million clones detected, 70% to 80% appear once; the ten largest clones hold about an eighth.

Sequenced sample: PBMCs. This sequence joins TRBV28 and TRBJ2-5, with D unresolved. The TCR originated in a woman aged 40 to 49 in good health. Some clones in this sample may be carry-over from other donors' samples. The DNA for the CDR3 is TGTGCCAGCAGGCCGATGGGAAAAGAGACCCAGTACTTC. It encodes CASRPMGKETQYF.